This TCR beta chain came from a study of blood T cell repertoires in COVID-19. Across the study: From the United States, Italy and Spain came samples of acute and convalescent COVID-19. Sample material is recorded as cDNA or gDNA derived from T cells, B-cell-depleted T cells, or PBMCs.

The V segment lost 4 bases and the J segment 6 bases; nucleotides outside the gene matches: 3. CDR3 length: 13 amino acids. The germline gives CDR1 SEHNR, CDR2 FQNEAQ (reference sequence). Per the authors' pipeline: Amplification with reference gene primers provided the estimates of nucleated cell counts. Clones were sequenced by immunoSEQ multiplex PCR, and TCRdb holds only the in-frame ones, with some missing. The DNA gave D and trimming, while V, J and clone size come from that table. The table records under 110,000 clones, 90% to 95% of them present only once. The TCR comes from a man aged 45 to 65 with acute or convalescent COVID-19. The specimen sequenced was peripheral blood. The chain joins TRBV7-9 to TRBJ2-1, with 7 bases identical to TRBD2. The CDR3: CASSSSGVNEQFF. As DNA, the CDR3 is TGTGCCAGCAGCTCCAGCGGGGTCAATGAGCAGTTCTTC.